This entry lists 8 T cell receptor beta chains sequenced from one sample in a study of CXCR3-negative and CXCR3-positive naive CD8 T cells. General study results and limits: In CXCR3-positive naive cells, the TRB CDR3s were more hydrophobic than in CXCR3-negative naive cells.

The TRB cDNA libraries were prepared by 5' RACE with UMI labels. TCRdb re-called the 5' RACE reads, yielding one record per CDR3 amino acid sequence without DNA. The sample data list under 150,000 distinct CDR3 sequences. Antigen specificity for these receptors is unknown. Specimen: naive CXCR3+ CD8+ T cells from blood. Subset here: CD45RO-CCR7+CD27+CD95- naive CD8+ T cells expressing CXCR3 (TNR3+). These receptors originate from a human donor in good health. Some clones in this sample may be carry-over from other donors' samples.

The chain is built from TRBV7-6 and TRBJ2-3; the D call of TRBD1 rests on TCRdb alone, since no DNA is present to check it. The CDR3 covers 15 residues. The V gene's germline CDR1 is SGHVS and CDR2 FNYEAQ. The CDR3 sequence: CASRPTPGVTDTQYF.

The chain recombines TRBV6-5 with TRBJ2-3; TCRdb reports TRBD1, a call that lacks DNA to check it against. The CDR3 loop spans 14 amino acids. Per the germline V gene, CDR1 is MNHEY and CDR2 is SVGAGI. CDR3 sequence reads: CASSWGQAADTQYF.

The chain couples TRBV29-1 to TRBJ1-1. The CDR3 totals 11 residues. Germline CDR1 reads SQVTM; CDR2 reads ANQGSEA. CDR3 residues: CSVNGGTEAFF.

This sequence joins TRBV7-9 and TRBJ1-1. The length of the CDR3 is 13 residues. CDR1 and CDR2 (germline): SEHNR, FQNEAQ (reference sequence). CDR3 sequence reads: CASSSILEGEAFF.

The V call is TRBV4-3, the J call TRBJ2-7. Germline values: CDR1 LGHNA, CDR2 YSLEER. The CDR3 contains 15 residues. This CDR3 is CASSQDRLVTYEQYF.

The chain is built from TRBV7-9 and TRBJ1-1. CDR3 length equals 13 residues. CDR1 is SEHNR and CDR2 is FQNEAQ in the germline V gene (reference sequence). CDR3 in amino acids: CASSRPGGKEAFF.

The chain carries TRBV19 and TRBJ1-1; no DNA is available, so the TRBD1 call from TCRdb remains unchecked. Germline V gives CDR1 LNHDA, CDR2 SQIVND (reference sequence). The CDR3 consists of 14 residues. CDR3 sequence: CASSWGQGSTEAFF.

V usage is TRBV29-1 and J usage is TRBJ2-7; TCRdb designates TRBD2, a call that cannot be tested without DNA. The length of the CDR3 is 13 residues. From germline, CDR1 is SQVTM and CDR2 ANQGSEA. The CDR3 region is CSAEREGGYEQYF.